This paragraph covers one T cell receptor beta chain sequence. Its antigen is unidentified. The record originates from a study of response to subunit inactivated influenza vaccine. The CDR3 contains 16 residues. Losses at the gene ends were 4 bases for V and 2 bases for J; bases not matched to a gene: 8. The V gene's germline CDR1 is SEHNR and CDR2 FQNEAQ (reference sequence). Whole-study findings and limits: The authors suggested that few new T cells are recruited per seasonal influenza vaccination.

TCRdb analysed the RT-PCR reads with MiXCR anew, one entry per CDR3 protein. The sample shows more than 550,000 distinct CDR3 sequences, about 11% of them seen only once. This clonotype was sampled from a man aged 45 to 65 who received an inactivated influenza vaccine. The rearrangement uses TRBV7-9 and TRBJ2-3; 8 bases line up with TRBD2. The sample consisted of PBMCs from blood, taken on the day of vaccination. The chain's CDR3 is CASSSSAGAFTDTQYF. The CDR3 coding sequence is TGTGCCAGCAGCTCCTCAGCGGGGGCCTTCACAGATACGCAGTATTTT.